The clone carrying this T cell receptor (beta chain) was detected a few times. The protocol was immunoSEQ multiplex PCR, while the TCRdb copy is restricted to in-frame clones and leaves out a portion. Of 200,000 to 250,000 clones in the sample, 75% to 90% were seen once. These data belong to a study of blood T cell repertoires in COVID-19. Across the whole study: The analysed material was cDNA or gDNA that came from T cells, B-cell-depleted T cells, or PBMCs.

The germline gives CDR1 SGHRS, CDR2 YFSETQ. Trimming took 4 bases from V and 4 from J; bases not matched to a gene: 5. The CDR3 length is 14 residues. Seattle's cohort entered during active infection and was followed longitudinally. The sequenced sample was peripheral blood. This TCR was recovered from a woman of 80 years or more with COVID-19, enrolled during active disease. The rearrangement uses TRBV5-1 and TRBJ1-3; the match to TRBD1 covers 7 bases. Written as DNA, the CDR3 is TGCGCCAGCAGCCCCGGGACAGTCGGAAACACCATATATTTT. This encodes CASSPGTVGNTIYF.